This is a list of T cell receptor beta chains from one sample in a study of T cells in Graves' hyperthyroidism and ophthalmopathy. TCRdb re-called the multiplex PCR reads through MiXCR, storing one row per CDR3 protein. The top ten hold less than 35% of the sample, which has roughly 700,000 distinct CDR3 sequences, approximately 40% seen once. Sequenced input: blood. These receptors came from a woman aged 40-49 years with Graves' hyperthyroidism. Each CDR3 is given with its conserved first and last residue. A D gene is named only where the DNA matches it firmly. Not every row has a clone size; where given, it reads once, few, many or a size class.

D,size,J,V,DNA,CDR3
NA,NA,TRBJ1-4,TRBV5-1,TGCGCCAGCAGCTTAGAGAGGGGGGCCAGAAATGAAAAACTGTTTTTT,CASSLERGARNEKLFF
NA,many,TRBJ1-5,TRBV7-3,TGTGCCAGCAGCTCGGGATTACAGGGCGATGAGCCCCAGCATTTT,CASSSGLQGDEPQHF
TRBD1,once,TRBJ2-5,TRBV5-1,TGCGCCAGCAGCTTGGGAGGACAGGGGATTACAGAGACCCAGTACTTC,CASSLGGQGITETQYF
NA,NA,TRBJ2-7,TRBV5-6,TGTGCCAGCAGCTTGGCTTTACAAGCGTCCTACGAGCAGTACTTC,CASSLALQASYEQYF
NA,many,TRBJ2-2,TRBV4-1,TGCGCCAGCAGCCGTGTCACCGGGGAGCTGTTTTTT,CASSRVTGELFF
TRBD1,few,TRBJ2-7,TRBV7-9,TGTGCCAGCAGCTTGGACAGGGGGACCTCCTACGAGCAGTACTTC,CASSLDRGTSYEQYF
NA,NA,TRBJ2-3,TRBV10-3,TGTGCCATCCTGGGCGCCGCTGGGGATACGCAGTATTTT,CAILGAAGDTQYF
NA,NA,TRBJ2-6,TRBV6-2/TRBV6-3,TGTGCCAGCAGCTACGGTTCTTTCGGGGCCAACGTCCTGACTTTC,CASSYGSFGANVLTF
NA,few,TRBJ1-4,TRBV20-1,TGCAGTGCTAGAGATAATCGGGTAGAAGAAAAACTGTTTTTT,CSARDNRVEEKLFF
TRBD2,few,TRBJ2-7,TRBV7-9,TGTGCCAGCAGCTTAGACGGGAGGGGCGAGCAGTACTTC,CASSLDGRGEQYF
TRBD1,few,TRBJ2-5,TRBV6-5,TGTGCCAGCAGTTACTCAGGGACCGGGACAGGGACGGCCCAGTACTTC,CASSYSGTGTGTAQYF
NA,NA,TRBJ1-6,TRBV12-3/TRBV12-4,TGTGCCAGCAGTAATGGGGGGAGGGATTCACCCCTCCACTTT,CASSNGGRDSPLHF
TRBD1,NA,TRBJ1-2,TRBV20-1,TGCAGTGCTGGGGGACAGGGACATGGCTACACCTTC,CSAGGQGHGYTF
NA,many,TRBJ1-2,TRBV24-1,TGTGCCACCAGTGCAGGGGAACTTTACGGCTACACCTTC,CATSAGELYGYTF
TRBD2,NA,TRBJ2-1,TRBV20-1,TGCAGTGCTAGATCGGGAGCGGGAGGGTCCGTCAATGAGCAGTTCTTC,CSARSGAGGSVNEQFF
TRBD2,NA,TRBJ2-7,TRBV6-1,TGTGCCAGCAGTTACACCGCCCTCGGCGAGCGGGGGATCTACGAGCAGTACTTC,CASSYTALGERGIYEQYF
TRBD1,NA,TRBJ1-3,TRBV7-6,TGTGCCAGCAGCTCGGGACAGGGGGCGTTT,CASSSGQGAF
NA,few,TRBJ1-2,TRBV29-1,TGCAGCGTTGACGGGCTACCACCCATACTTTACACCTTC,CSVDGLPPILYTF
NA,NA,TRBJ1-1,TRBV10-3,TGTGCCAGCAGTCACTCCCTTCAGAACACTGAAGCTTTCTTT,CASSHSLQNTEAFF
NA,many,TRBJ1-5,TRBV12-3/TRBV12-4,TGTGCCAGCAGCGGACGGAGCAATCAGCCCCAGCATTTT,CASSGRSNQPQHF
NA,NA,TRBJ2-2,TRBV6-5,TGTGCCAGCAGATATGGGGGGGAGCTGTTTTTT,CASRYGGELFF
TRBD1,many,TRBJ2-5,TRBV12-3/TRBV12-4,TGTGCCAGCACCATCAACAGGGGGGCGCGGACCCAGTACTTC,CASTINRGARTQYF
NA,NA,TRBJ1-6,TRBV4-3,TGCGCCAGCAGCCAAGTGGGTCGGGATAATTCACCCCTCCACTTT,CASSQVGRDNSPLHF
TRBD1,many,TRBJ2-5,TRBV10-1,TGCGCCAGCACCCCAGGACAGGGGGAAGAGACCCAGTACTTC,CASTPGQGEETQYF
TRBD1,many,TRBJ1-2,TRBV6-5,TGTGCCAGCAGTCCGACAGGGACTCTCTACACCTTC,CASSPTGTLYTF
TRBD1,NA,TRBJ1-6,TRBV6-2/TRBV6-3,TGTGCCAGCAGTTACGACAGGGGCCCAAATTCACCCCTCCACTTT,CASSYDRGPNSPLHF
TRBD1,NA,TRBJ2-7,TRBV5-1,TGCGCCAGCAGCTTGGATTTCGGACAGGGGAACGAGCAGTACTTC,CASSLDFGQGNEQYF
TRBD1,NA,TRBJ1-3,TRBV10-3,TGTGCCATCAGTGGGCAGGGGGCGCCGGGCATAACCTCTGGAAACACCATATATTTT,CAISGQGAPGITSGNTIYF
NA,NA,TRBJ2-2,TRBV20-1,TGCAGTGCTCTCAACACCGGGGAGCTGTTTTTT,CSALNTGELFF
NA,many,TRBJ2-2,TRBV20-1,TGCAGTGCTAGGCGAGAGGGAGGCGGGGAGCTGTTTTTT,CSARREGGGELFF
NA,NA,TRBJ2-2,TRBV7-2,TGTGCCAGCAGCCGTACTAGCGGGGAGCTGTTTTTT,CASSRTSGELFF
NA,few,TRBJ1-5,TRBV6-2/TRBV6-3,TGTGCCAGCAGTAGGGATGGGACAAGGGGGCAGCCCCAGCATTTT,CASSRDGTRGQPQHF
NA,NA,TRBJ2-5,TRBV7-2,TGTGCCAGCAGCCCAGATCTTGGAGAGACCCAGTACTTC,CASSPDLGETQYF
NA,many,TRBJ1-6,TRBV7-8,TGTGCCAGCAGCTTAAGGGATCCCCGACGGAATTCACCCCTCCACTTT,CASSLRDPRRNSPLHF
TRBD1,many,TRBJ1-5,TRBV15,TGTGCCACCAGCATCGGGACAGCGCGCGTTCAGCCCCAGCATTTT,CATSIGTARVQPQHF
TRBD2,NA,TRBJ2-2,TRBV5-1,TGCGCCAGCAGCCGTAAGGGAGCGGGAGTAGAGGGCGGGGAGCTGTTTTTC,CASSRKGAGVEGGELFF
NA,many,TRBJ1-1,TRBV7-8,TGTGCCAGCAGCTCCCACCCGGTGAACACTGAAGCTTTCTTT,CASSSHPVNTEAFF
NA,many,TRBJ1-4,TRBV5-6,TGTGCCAGCAGCTTGGGTCTCGGGGGTGGAAAACTGTTTTTT,CASSLGLGGGKLFF
TRBD2,few,TRBJ2-7,TRBV20-1,TGCAGTGCTATGACTAGCGGGAGCAGGGAGCAGTACTTC,CSAMTSGSREQYF
TRBD1,few,TRBJ1-4,TRBV20-1,TGCAGTGCTAGAGATGGACAGGGGAATGAAAAACTGTTTTTT,CSARDGQGNEKLFF
TRBD1,few,TRBJ2-5,TRBV10-3,TGTGCCATCAGTGAGGGAAAGACGGGACAGGGTTTAGAGACCCAGTACTTC,CAISEGKTGQGLETQYF
NA,few,TRBJ1-4,TRBV13,TGTGCCAGCAGCTTACGAACACATAATGAAAAACTGTTTTTT,CASSLRTHNEKLFF
NA,many,TRBJ1-5,TRBV19,TGTGCCAGTAGTATAAGGCGACGGGATCAGCCCCAGCATTTT,CASSIRRRDQPQHF